Listed below are T cell receptor beta chains from one sample, sequenced in a study of identical twins. Each CDR3 protein is one row after TCRdb ran MiXCR on the 5' RACE reads. Among around 300,000 distinct CDR3 sequences listed, approximately 8% were seen once. This sample was also put to use in a study of yellow fever vaccine responses in identical twins.

Sequencing was done on a sample of memory (CD45RO+) T cells sorted from blood. The receptor source for this set is a woman aged 18-35 years in good health. CDR3s include the opening cysteine and the closing phenylalanine or tryptophan. The D gene is left open where the match is weak. A clone size is listed for some rows: how often the clone was seen (once, few, many), or a class if it is expanded.

-,TRBV5-1,TRBJ2-5,many,13,TGCGCCAGCAGCTTCATCTCGGCGGAGACCCAGTACTTC,CASSFISAETQYF
TRBD1,TRBV5-1,TRBJ2-1,-,19,TGCGCCAGCAGCTTGAAGGGACAGGTGGTACTGAGCTCCTACAATGAGCAGTTCTTC,CASSLKGQVVLSSYNEQFF
-,TRBV29-1,TRBJ2-5,few,15,TGCAGCGTAGGTGGGGGGGCCCCCGAGCGGGAGACCCAGTACTTC,CSVGGGAPERETQYF
TRBD2,TRBV4-2,TRBJ2-7,many,16,TGTGCCAGCAGCCAAGAAAGCGGGAGCTATAGATACGAGCAGTACTTC,CASSQESGSYRYEQYF
-,TRBV29-1,TRBJ2-5,few,14,TGCAGCGTTGATTCCTCGACAAACCAAGAGACCCAGTACTTC,CSVDSSTNQETQYF
TRBD1,TRBV5-1,TRBJ1-1,many,13,TGCGCCAGCAGCGCAGGGACAGGCCTTGAAGCTTTCTTT,CASSAGTGLEAFF
-,TRBV6-1,TRBJ2-5,many,15,TGTGCCAGCAGCCCCTTACGGGAGAAGGGAGAGACCCAGTACTTC,CASSPLREKGETQYF
-,TRBV6-5,TRBJ2-1,-,16,TGTGCCAGCAGTTACGGGCCCACGAGCTCCTACAATGAGCAGTTCTTC,CASSYGPTSSYNEQFF
-,TRBV12-3/TRBV12-4,TRBJ2-2,many,14,TGTGCCAGCAAGCGGACTGCGAACACCGGGGAGCTGTTTTTT,CASKRTANTGELFF
TRBD1,TRBV2,TRBJ2-1,few,14,TGTGCCAGCCGAACCGGGACAGGGTTACATGAGCAGTTCTTC,CASRTGTGLHEQFF
TRBD2,TRBV3-1,TRBJ2-1,many,15,TGTGCCAGCAGCCAGACTAGCCAGGGCCCCAATGAGCAGTTCTTC,CASSQTSQGPNEQFF
-,TRBV6-2/TRBV6-3,TRBJ2-3,-,15,TGTGCCAGCGGAAACAGGGTTTCTAGCACAGATACGCAGTATTTT,CASGNRVSSTDTQYF
-,TRBV2,TRBJ2-4,-,15,TGTGCCAGCAGCTCTAACACTGGCTCCAAAAACATTCAGTACTTC,CASSSNTGSKNIQYF
-,TRBV27,TRBJ1-2,-,13,TGTGCCAGCAGTTTCGGCCTCAACTATGGCTACACCTTC,CASSFGLNYGYTF
TRBD2,TRBV11-1,TRBJ2-1,-,16,TGTGCCAGCAGCTTAGTAAGCGGGCGGGGGTACAATGAGCAGTTCTTC,CASSLVSGRGYNEQFF
-,TRBV24-1,TRBJ1-2,many,15,TGTGCCACCAGTTCGGAGGGGCAGGGGAACTATGGCTACACCTTC,CATSSEGQGNYGYTF